This T cell receptor (beta chain) comes out of a study of somatic mutations in cytotoxic T cells in rheumatoid arthritis. Comments on this clone: Antigen: not known.

Assay used: immunoSEQ multiplex PCR; TCRdb lists only in-frame clones, some missing. The data contain approximately 7,900 clones, 70% to 80% of them singletons. This CDR3 contains 15 residues. The germline gives CDR1 MGHRA, CDR2 YSYEKL. V gave up 1 base and J gave up 4 bases, with 11 bases separating them. Findings and limits, study-wide: The modest underrepresentation of TRBV07 observed in rheumatoid arthritis patients was not subjected to multiple-comparison adjustment.

The chain has TRBV4-1 and TRBJ2-1; D is perhaps TRBD2 (6 bases). Sequences were obtained from CD8+ T cells sorted from blood. This sequence was found in an adult with rheumatoid arthritis. The CDR3 reads CASSQAGGLYNEQFF. CDR3 sequence (DNA): TGCGCCAGCAGCCAAGCCGGGGGTCTTTACAATGAGCAGTTCTTC.